What follows are 10 T cell receptor beta chains derived from one specimen sequenced in a study of OX40 agonist ivuxolimab in advanced cancers. Repertoires were generated with immunoSEQ multiplex PCR, while TCRdb's copy carries only in-frame clones and drops some. This table has tens of thousands of clones, 85% to 90% appearing once. Sequencing was performed on CD4+ or CD8+ T cells sorted from blood, taken in a trial of the OX40 agonist ivuxolimab. These receptors all come from an adult with an advanced solid tumor such as melanoma, head and neck, liver or kidney cancer.

The genes are TRBV5-1 and TRBJ1-1; D gene ambiguous. CDR3 length: 15 residues. Per germline, CDR1 SGHRS and CDR2 YFSETQ. The V end was cut by 0 bases, the J end by 1 base, with 10 bases between. The CDR3 coding sequence is TGCGCCAGCAGCTTGGAGAGACGGGAGAACACTGAAGCTTTCTTT. Protein product: CASSLERRENTEAFF.

The CDR3 region has the DNA TGTGCCAGCAGTGACCTGGGGCGGGACAGGGGAAACATTCAGTACTTC. This encodes CASSDLGRDRGNIQYF. The chain links TRBV2 to TRBJ2-4; 10 bases are a match to TRBD1. CDR1 and CDR2 from the germline V gene are SNHLY and FYNNEI. Trimming removed 3 bases from V and 6 bases from J; junction bases left unmatched: 8. There are 16 residues in the CDR3.

CDR3 sequence reads: CASSQGSLAGGLTGELFF. In DNA form, the CDR3 reads TGCGCCAGCAGCCAAGGATCACTAGCGGGAGGGCTTACCGGGGAGCTGTTTTTT. J is TRBJ2-2 and V is TRBV4-1; 13 bases map to TRBD2. This CDR3 comprises 18 residues. Germline V gene data show CDR1 as MGHRA and CDR2 as YSYEKL. V trimming: 1 base; J trimming: 5 bases; junction bases outside the gene matches: 7.

The chain links TRBV7-8 to TRBJ2-7; 8 nucleotides align to TRBD1. The CDR3 spans 15 residues. The germline CDR1 and CDR2 sequences are SGHVS and FQNEAQ. Trimming at V came to 1 base and at J to 3 bases, leaving 5 bases not matched to a gene. The CDR3 loop reads CASSLGRTGRYEQYF. The CDR3 DNA is TGTGCCAGCAGCTTAGGGAGGACAGGGCGCTACGAGCAGTACTTC.

The CDR3 DNA follows: TGTGCCAGCAGCCAAGGGACAGGCCTCCGGCAGTACTTC. Its protein is CASSQGTGLRQYF. V gene TRBV14 combines with J gene TRBJ2-7; 7 bases are shared with TRBD1. CDR3 size: 13 residues. Trimming removed 1 base from V and 9 bases from J; junction bases left unmatched: 6. The V gene's germline CDR1 is SGHDN and CDR2 FVKESK.

This chain links TRBV23-1 with TRBJ2-5; TRBD2 aligns across 10 bases. TRBV23-1 counts as an open reading frame of uncertain function. The CDR3 consists of 16 residues. J lost 4 bases, V lost 3 bases, and 8 bases had no gene match. The CDR3 nucleotides are TGCGCCAGCAGTCAGAGAGTAGCGGGAGGAGGAGAGACCCAGTACTTC. Amino acid sequence: CASSQRVAGGGETQYF.

This chain uses TRBV2 with TRBJ2-1, with 8 bases matching TRBD1. This CDR3 has 13 residues. The trim removed 10 bases at V and 6 bases at J, leaving 8 bases unmatched. Per the germline V gene, CDR1 is SNHLY and CDR2 is FYNNEI. Here the CDR3 reads CAIRDRSTNEQFF. The CDR3 DNA follows: TGTGCCATCCGGGACAGGAGCACCAATGAGCAGTTCTTC.

This chain links TRBV29-1 with TRBJ1-1; the match to TRBD1 covers 7 bases. In germline, CDR1 is SQVTM, CDR2 ANQGSEA. V gave up 5 bases and J gave up 0 bases; unmatched junction bases: 9. The CDR3 sequence is 15 residues long. CDR3 sequence (DNA): TGCAGCGTTTTTACAGGGGAGGCCATGAACACTGAAGCTTTCTTT. It codes for CSVFTGEAMNTEAFF.

The gene calls are TRBV13 and TRBJ2-4, with D unresolved. The CDR3 length is 12 residues. Germline V gives CDR1 PRHDT, CDR2 FYEKMQ (reference sequence). V shed 4 bases and J shed 6 bases, with 7 bases lying between them. This chain's CDR3 is CASSSSTNIQYF. DNA of the CDR3: TGTGCCAGCAGCTCCTCGACAAACATTCAGTACTTC.

V usage is TRBV6-5 and J usage is TRBJ2-7; D remains ambiguous. The V and J ends lost 0 bases and 3 bases respectively, with 15 bases between them. CDR1 and CDR2 from the germline V gene are MNHEY and SVGAGI. The CDR3 extends over 16 amino acids. The CDR3 DNA is TGTGCCAGCAGTTACTCGAGCCCTGACCAAAACTACGAGCAGTACTTC. This gives the protein CASSYSSPDQNYEQYF.